One and the same sample provided the 26 T cell receptor beta chains below, sequenced in a study of blood T cells in healthy people across ages. The second PCR ran about 7 to 12 cycles with a sample-barcoded 5' primer and J-beta primers. A single record per CDR3 protein comes from TCRdb applying MiXCR to the 5' RACE reads. The table has over 700,000 distinct CDR3 sequences, roughly 25% seen once. The same data also went into a second study, on T cells of mothers and their children.

Source material: blood. The receptors originated from a boy aged 5-17 years in good health.

This clonotype occurred many times. This chain joins TRBV29-1 and TRBJ2-6; D is ambiguous. Trimming removed 7 bases at V and 2 bases at J, with 12 bases between. Germline CDR1 and CDR2: SQVTM and ANQGSEA. The CDR3 totals 14 residues. CDR3 sequence: CSGVLPPGANVLTF. The CDR3 DNA is TGCAGCGGGGTCCTCCCCCCTGGGGCCAACGTCCTGACTTTC.

The table lists this clonotype with a few counts. The chain links TRBV6-2 or TRBV6-3 to TRBJ1-1, with 7 bases aligning to TRBD1. The CDR3 spans 14 residues. Germline lookup yields CDR1 MNHEY and CDR2 SVGEGT. The V gene end was trimmed by 3 bases and the J gene end by 3 bases; junction bases not matched to a gene: 4. The CDR3 protein is CASSYQGDYTEAFF. DNA of the CDR3: TGTGCCAGCAGTTATCAGGGGGACTACACTGAAGCTTTCTTT.

The chain is built from TRBV10-3 and TRBJ2-1; 9 bases line up with TRBD2. Per germline, CDR1 ENHRY and CDR2 SYGVKD. The CDR3 has 17 residues. V lost 6 bases to trimming and J lost 6 bases; unmatched junction nucleotides: 15. The CDR3 protein is CAISPTSGPTPSNEQFF. The CDR3 nucleotides are TGTGCCATCAGCCCGACTAGCGGTCCAACCCCATCCAATGAGCAGTTCTTC.

There are a few counts of this clonotype. The chain has TRBV19 and TRBJ1-6, with D uncertain. V shed 5 bases and J shed 7 bases, with 12 bases lying between them. The germline gives CDR1 LNHDA, CDR2 SQIVND (reference sequence). This CDR3 contains 14 residues. CDR3 bases: TGTGCCAGTAGTCCACGGTTGGAAAATTCACCCCTCCACTTT. Protein sequence: CASSPRLENSPLHF.

The rearrangement joins TRBV29-1 to TRBJ2-1, with no clear D. This CDR3 comprises 14 residues. Germline values: CDR1 SQVTM, CDR2 ANQGSEA. Between the trimmed V and J ends, which lost 3 bases and 4 bases, there was a span of 13 bases. DNA of the CDR3: TGCAGCGTTGATGGGGAAACCCGTTACAATGAGCAGTTCTTC. Translated, it gives CSVDGETRYNEQFF.

This clonotype was observed a handful of times. Written as DNA, the CDR3 is TGTGCCAGCAGACCGGGACAGGGAATCTACGAGCAGTACTTC. Its translation is CASRPGQGIYEQYF. V gene TRBV6-2 or TRBV6-3 combines with J gene TRBJ2-7; 9 bases align to TRBD1. V dropped 6 bases and J dropped 3; count of bases not matched to a gene: 6. The CDR3 spans 14 residues. Germline V gene lookup returns CDR1 MNHEY and CDR2 SVGEGT.

In its sample, this clonotype was seen many times. This sequence joins TRBV20-1 and TRBJ1-1; no definite D call. The germline gives CDR1 DFQATT, CDR2 SNEGSKA (reference sequence). V was clipped by 3 bases and J by 0 bases, with 11 bases between them. CDR3 size: 14 residues. Here the CDR3 DNA reads TGCAGTGCTAGGATAAGCGGCATGAACACTGAAGCTTTCTTT. Protein product: CSARISGMNTEAFF.

This clonotype has a handful of counts. This chain links TRBV24-1 with TRBJ2-5; weak D call: TRBD2 (6 bases). The CDR3 has 14 residues. Trimming removed 5 bases at V and 3 bases at J, with 12 bases between. CDR1 and CDR2 (germline): KGHDR, SFDVKD. The CDR3 coding sequence is TGTGCCACCAGTGCCGTGGGGGGAGAAGAGACCCAGTACTTC. Translation gives CATSAVGGEETQYF.

This clonotype was seen only a few times. The chain employs TRBV7-2 and TRBJ2-5; 11 bases line up with TRBD2. The DNA matches TRBJ2-7 better at its end, which makes the J call doubtful. This CDR3 region has 15 residues. Looked up from germline, CDR1 is SGHTA and CDR2 is FQGNSA. CDR3 in amino acids: CASSHQTSGIFEQYF. CDR3 bases: TGTGCCAGCAGCCATCAGACTAGCGGGATATTCGAGCAGTACTTC.

This chain uses TRBV5-6 with TRBJ2-5; 7 bases match TRBD1. CDR3 length: 15 residues. The germline V gene encodes CDR1 SGHDT and CDR2 YYEEEE. Unmatched junction bases numbered 6, after V lost 2 bases and J lost 2 bases. CDR3 nucleotide sequence: TGTGCCAGCAGCTTTAACCGGGACAGACAAGAGACCCAGTACTTC. Translated, it gives CASSFNRDRQETQYF.

The DNA of the CDR3 is TGCGCCAGCAGCCCACCCGGGAATCCCTACGAGCAGTACTTC. Amino acid sequence: CASSPPGNPYEQYF. V gene TRBV5-1 combines with J gene TRBJ2-7; tentative D call: TRBD2 (5 bases). This CDR3 is built from 14 residues. Germline V gene data show CDR1 as SGHRS and CDR2 as YFSETQ. V lost 4 bases to trimming and J lost 2 bases, with 13 bases between them.

The V gene is TRBV20-1, the J gene TRBJ2-7; a possible D gene is TRBD1 (5 bases). The germline V gene encodes CDR1 DFQATT and CDR2 SNEGSKA (reference sequence). There are 16 residues in the CDR3. V dropped 0 bases and J dropped 4 bases, with 19 bases sitting between them. The CDR3 DNA sequence: TGCAGTGCTAGAGATACAGGAGAGGCTAAAGGTTACGAGCAGTACTTC. Amino acids: CSARDTGEAKGYEQYF.

The chain recombines TRBV7-9 with TRBJ2-1; no definite D call. V dropped 1 base and J dropped 9 bases, with 13 bases sitting between them. Germline lookup yields CDR1 SEHNR and CDR2 FQNEAQ (reference sequence). The CDR3 sequence is 14 residues long. In DNA, the CDR3 is TGTGCCAGCAGCTTAGGGGCCTCTAGGGTTGAGCAGTTCTTC. This codes for CASSLGASRVEQFF.

The chain couples TRBV19 to TRBJ2-1; perhaps TRBD1 as D (6 bases). V was shortened by 8 bases and J by 8 bases, with 13 bases between the two germline ends. The CDR3 runs to 12 residues. Germline lookup yields CDR1 LNHDA and CDR2 SQIVND (reference sequence). The CDR3 reads CASVQGMDEQFF. The DNA of the CDR3 is TGTGCCAGTGTACAGGGTATGGATGAGCAGTTCTTC.

The genes are TRBV7-2 and TRBJ1-2, with TRBD1 matching over 7 bases. Trimming at V came to 8 bases and at J to 3 bases, leaving 9 bases not matched to a gene. CDR3 length equals 14 residues. Germline V gives CDR1 SGHTA, CDR2 FQGNSA. The CDR3 is CASESGQDYYGYTF. The CDR3 DNA reads as TGTGCCAGCGAATCCGGACAGGATTACTATGGCTACACCTTC.

This clonotype was seen more than once but under ten times. This chain connects TRBV15 to TRBJ2-7, with D tentatively TRBD1 or TRBD2 (5 bases each). Trimming took off 2 bases at V and 6 bases at J, with 11 bases between the two ends. Looked up from germline, CDR1 is LNHNV and CDR2 is YYDKDF (reference sequence). The CDR3 spans 13 residues. CDR3 sequence (DNA): TGTGCCACCAGCAGATACACTAGGGGCGAGCAGTACTTC. It yields the protein CATSRYTRGEQYF. The full variable domain, with the rest looked up from reference TRBV15 and TRBJ2-7, is DAMVIQNPRYQVTQFGKPVTLSCSQTLNHNVMYWYQQKSSQAPKLLFHYYDKDFNNEADTPDNFQSRRPNTSFCFLDIRSPGLGDTAMYLCATSRYTRGEQYFGPGTRLTVT.

V is TRBV7-2 and J is TRBJ2-7; 14 positions match TRBD2. CDR1 and CDR2 (germline): SGHTA, FQGNSA. The CDR3 runs to 16 residues. V gave up 1 base and J gave up 7 bases; unmatched junction bases: 6. CDR3 DNA: TGTGCCAGCAGCTTAGAGGGGACTAGCGGGAGAGGGGAGCAGTACTTC. This sequence encodes CASSLEGTSGRGEQYF.

The CDR3 loop reads CASRHQGSYEQYF. The CDR3, as DNA: TGTGCCAGCAGGCACCAGGGCTCCTACGAGCAGTACTTC. The rearrangement uses TRBV7-9 and TRBJ2-7; weak D call: TRBD1 (5 bases). Germline V gives CDR1 SEHNR, CDR2 FQNEAQ (reference sequence). This CDR3 contains 13 residues. V gave up 6 bases and J gave up 0 bases, with 9 bases separating them.

In its sample, this clonotype was seen many times. The chain is built from TRBV7-3 and TRBJ2-1, with D unclear. CDR3 length: 12 amino acids. The V end lost 3 bases, the J end lost 5 bases, and 5 bases lay between the germline ends. Germline loops: CDR1 SGHTA, CDR2 FQGTGA. CDR3 sequence: CASSLTHNEQFF. The DNA of the CDR3 is TGTGCCAGCAGCTTGACTCACAATGAGCAGTTCTTC.

The chain uses TRBV20-1 and TRBJ2-3, with D unclear. Trimming pared 5 bases from V and 2 bases from J, leaving 11 bases between. The CDR3 consists of 13 residues. Germline V lookup: CDR1 DFQATT, CDR2 SNEGSKA (reference sequence). The CDR3 region is CSALTTVTDTQYF. CDR3 sequence (DNA): TGCAGTGCTCTAACGACTGTCACAGATACGCAGTATTTT.

V usage is TRBV3-1 and J usage is TRBJ2-5; D gene unclear. The germline V gene encodes CDR1 LGHDT and CDR2 YNNKEL (reference sequence). The CDR3 contains 14 residues. V shed 1 base and J shed 3 bases, with 9 bases lying between them. The CDR3 loop is CASSQGGFEETQYF. CDR3 DNA: TGTGCCAGCAGCCAAGGCGGTTTCGAAGAGACCCAGTACTTC.

The chain employs TRBV3-1 and TRBJ1-5; D is perhaps TRBD1 (5 bases). The CDR3 loop spans 14 amino acids. The germline gives CDR1 LGHDT, CDR2 YNNKEL (reference sequence). Trimming took 0 bases from V and 9 from J, leaving 12 bases between them. In nucleotides, the CDR3 is TGTGCCAGCAGCCAAGATGGGGACTCGGGGCCCCAGCATTTT. Amino acid sequence: CASSQDGDSGPQHF.

This clonotype was detected a few times. The genes are TRBV29-1 and TRBJ2-3, with TRBD2 identical over 11 bases. The germline CDR1 and CDR2 sequences are SQVTM and ANQGSEA. V lost 6 bases and J lost 2; bases outside the gene matches: 7. The CDR3 is made up of 15 amino acids. In nucleotides, the CDR3 is TGCAGCGTAGAAACTAGCGGGGGTTTCACAGATACGCAGTATTTT. It yields the protein CSVETSGGFTDTQYF.

The sample holds a few counts of this clonotype. The chain employs TRBV12-3 or TRBV12-4 and TRBJ1-1; D may be TRBD1 (6 bases). With 5 bases removed from V and 2 bases from J, the gap between germline ends came to 12 bases. The CDR3 totals 14 residues. The CDR3 DNA is TGTGCCAGCAGTCCCCGACAGGAAAACACTGAAGCTTTCTTT. As protein: CASSPRQENTEAFF.

The chain employs TRBV29-1 and TRBJ1-2; maybe TRBD1 (5 bases). V lost 3 bases to trimming and J lost 8 bases, with 16 bases between them. From germline, CDR1 is SQVTM and CDR2 ANQGSEA. There are 13 residues in the CDR3. This CDR3 is CSVETGLSRGYTF. CDR3 in DNA: TGCAGCGTTGAGACGGGGCTATCTAGGGGCTACACCTTC.

This clonotype was recorded a few times. The chain uses TRBV7-2 and TRBJ2-3; 12 bases match TRBD2. CDR1 is SGHTA and CDR2 is FQGNSA in the germline V gene. The V gene end was trimmed by 8 bases and the J gene end by 0 bases; junction bases not matched to a gene: 6. This CDR3 comprises 16 residues. As DNA, the CDR3 is TGTGCCAGCGCTCTAGCGGGAGGGTTTAGCACAGATACGCAGTATTTT. Translating it yields CASALAGGFSTDTQYF.